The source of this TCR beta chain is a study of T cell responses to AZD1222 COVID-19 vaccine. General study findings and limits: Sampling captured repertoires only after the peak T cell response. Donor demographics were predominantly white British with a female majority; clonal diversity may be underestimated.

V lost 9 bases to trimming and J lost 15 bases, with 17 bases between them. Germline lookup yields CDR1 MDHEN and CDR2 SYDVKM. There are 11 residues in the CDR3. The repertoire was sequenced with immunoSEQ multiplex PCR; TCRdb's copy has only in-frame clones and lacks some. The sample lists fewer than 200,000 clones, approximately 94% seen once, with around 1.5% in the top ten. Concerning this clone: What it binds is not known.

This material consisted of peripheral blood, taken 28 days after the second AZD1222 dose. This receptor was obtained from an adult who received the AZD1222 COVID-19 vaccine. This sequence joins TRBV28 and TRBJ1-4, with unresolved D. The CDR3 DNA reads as TGTGCCAGTCTGGGTGGGAATTTTGTGTTTTTT. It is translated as CASLGGNFVFF.